Presented here are 28 T cell receptor beta chains from one specimen sequenced in a study of identical twins. TCRdb re-called the 5' RACE reads through MiXCR, storing one row per CDR3 protein. The table includes about 480,000 distinct CDR3 sequences, 14% detected once. The same data also went into a second study, on yellow fever vaccine responses in identical twins.

The sample taken for sequencing was CD4+ T cells sorted from blood. The receptor set was obtained from a woman aged 18-35 years in good health.

The chain couples TRBV5-1 to TRBJ2-7, with 9 bases identical to TRBD1. The CDR3 covers 16 residues. V was pared by 2 bases and J by 5 bases, with 11 bases of the junction left unmatched. Per the germline V gene, CDR1 is SGHRS and CDR2 is YFSETQ. This CDR3 is CASSFPTGTGWDEQYF. As DNA, the CDR3 is TGCGCCAGCAGCTTCCCCACCGGGACAGGGTGGGACGAGCAGTACTTC.

In its sample, this clonotype was seen a few times. The chain is built from TRBV9 and TRBJ2-1, with TRBD2 matching over 13 bases. The CDR3 totals 15 residues. V was clipped by 4 bases and J by 9 bases; unmatched bases: 7. Germline values: CDR1 SGDLS, CDR2 YYNGEE. The CDR3 region has the DNA TGTGCCAGCAGCCCCACTAGCGGGGGGGCCAGTGAGCAGTTCTTC. This gives the protein CASSPTSGGASEQFF.

The chain combines TRBV29-1 with TRBJ2-3; 16 bases line up with TRBD2. Germline V gene data show CDR1 as SQVTM and CDR2 as ANQGSEA. V was pared by 8 bases and J by 0 bases, with 11 bases of the junction left unmatched. The CDR3 extends over 18 amino acids. The CDR3 spells CSSAGTSGRVTSTDTQYF. CDR3 bases: TGCAGCTCAGCCGGGACTAGCGGGAGGGTCACTAGCACAGATACGCAGTATTTT.

The chain uses TRBV5-1 and TRBJ2-1, with D possibly matching TRBD1 (6 bases). Germline CDR1 reads SGHRS; CDR2 reads YFSETQ. V was clipped by 6 bases and J by 7 bases, with 17 bases between them. This CDR3 region has 14 residues. The DNA of the CDR3 is TGCGCCAGCACCCTCGACCCAGACAGGAATGAGCAGTTCTTC. Translating gives CASTLDPDRNEQFF.

This chain joins TRBV10-3 and TRBJ2-3, with D possibly being TRBD1 or TRBD2 (5 bases each). The CDR3 consists of 16 residues. Trimming left V 7 bases short and J 0 bases short, with 17 bases between. Germline CDR1 and CDR2: ENHRY and SYGVKD. CDR3 sequence: CAIKELLGASTDTQYF. The CDR3 region has the DNA TGTGCCATCAAGGAGTTACTAGGGGCAAGCACAGATACGCAGTATTTT.

This clonotype was observed a handful of times. The chain carries TRBV4-2 and TRBJ2-1; TRBD2 is a possible D gene (6 bases). Between the trimmed V and J ends, which lost 0 bases and 6 bases, there was a span of 12 bases. The CDR3 has 15 amino acids. The V gene's germline CDR1 is LGHNA and CDR2 YNFKEQ. The CDR3 reads CASSQDGGGSNEQFF. CDR3 nucleotides: TGTGCCAGCAGCCAAGATGGCGGAGGGAGCAATGAGCAGTTCTTC.

V gene TRBV5-1 combines with J gene TRBJ2-5, with 10 bases matching TRBD1. Germline CDR1 SGHRS, CDR2 YFSETQ. V lost 4 bases to trimming and J lost 2 bases; unmatched junction nucleotides: 11. The CDR3 covers 17 residues. The DNA for the CDR3 is TGCGCCAGCAGCCGGACAGGGGGTGAAACCACGCAAGAGACCCAGTACTTC. This codes for CASSRTGGETTQETQYF.

This clonotype has more than one count but fewer than ten. The gene calls are TRBV12-3 or TRBV12-4 and TRBJ2-1; TRBD2 agrees at 14 bases. The trim removed 6 bases at V and 8 bases at J, leaving 9 bases unmatched. The CDR3 totals 16 residues. CDR3 DNA sequence: TGTGCCAGCAGCCTTGGGACTAGCGGGAGATTGGATGAGCAGTTCTTC. This gives the protein CASSLGTSGRLDEQFF.

The V call is TRBV20-1, the J call TRBJ2-3, with D perhaps assigned TRBD1 or TRBD2 (5 bases each). The CDR3 extends over 16 amino acids. Germline-derived CDR1 and CDR2 are DFQATT and SNEGSKA (reference sequence). The germline V and J ends were trimmed by 1 base and 4 bases, with 18 bases remaining between them. The CDR3 here is CSARGGSEGRADTQYF. CDR3 nucleotides: TGCAGTGCTAGAGGGGGGTCCGAAGGGCGGGCAGATACGCAGTATTTT.

This clonotype was seen only a few times. The chain uses TRBV24-1 and TRBJ1-1; no firm D call. Germline CDR1 is KGHDR and CDR2 is SFDVKD. Between the trimmed V and J ends, which lost 9 bases and 1 base, there was a span of 11 bases. This CDR3 is 13 amino acids long. The CDR3 loop reads CATEGFPNTEAFF. The CDR3 coding sequence is TGTGCCACCGAAGGTTTCCCGAACACTGAAGCTTTCTTT.

The V gene is TRBV5-5, the J gene TRBJ2-5; no definite D call. This CDR3 has 14 amino acids. In germline, CDR1 is SGHKS, CDR2 YYEKEE (reference sequence). Between the trimmed V and J ends, which lost 4 bases and 2 bases, there was a span of 12 bases. CDR3 amino acids: CASSARIGQETQYF. In DNA, the CDR3 is TGTGCCAGCAGCGCCAGGATCGGGCAAGAGACCCAGTACTTC.

CDR3 sequence (DNA): TGTGCCAGCAGACCCGGGGATAATTCACCCCTCCACTTT. This sequence encodes CASRPGDNSPLHF. The chain recombines TRBV12-3 or TRBV12-4 with TRBJ1-6, with no clear D. This CDR3 region has 13 residues. Trimming shortened V by 6 bases and J by 5 bases, and 8 bases separated the two germline ends.

This clonotype was detected only a few times. The chain recombines TRBV4-2 with TRBJ2-5; 11 bases line up with TRBD2. CDR1 is LGHNA, CDR2 YNFKEQ, per germline. This CDR3 is 16 amino acids long. J gave up 4 bases and V 6 bases, and 10 bases lay outside the gene matches. DNA for the CDR3: TGTGCCAGCAGTTACTCAACTAGCGGGAGAGGAGAGACCCAGTACTTC. Translated, it gives CASSYSTSGRGETQYF.

The rearrangement uses TRBV7-9 and TRBJ2-1; D may be TRBD2 (5 bases). The CDR3 is 15 residues long. Trimming took 2 bases from V and 7 from J, leaving 15 bases between them. From germline, CDR1 is SEHNR and CDR2 FQNEAQ (reference sequence). CDR3 DNA: TGTGCCAGCAGCTTATTGGCGGGTGTGGCGAATGAGCAGTTCTTC. As protein: CASSLLAGVANEQFF.

The V and J genes are TRBV27 and TRBJ2-5; TRBD2 matches at 11 bases. Germline CDR1 reads MNHEY; CDR2 reads SMNVEV (reference sequence). The CDR3 runs to 16 residues. Losses at the gene ends were 4 bases for V and 7 bases for J; bases not matched to a gene: 11. This chain's CDR3 is CASSYTSGGPRGTQYF. DNA of the CDR3: TGTGCCAGCAGTTATACTAGCGGGGGCCCTCGAGGGACCCAGTACTTC.

This sequence joins TRBV10-1 and TRBJ1-1; D is unresolved. This CDR3 has 13 residues. Germline V gene sequence: CDR1 WNHNN, CDR2 SYGVQD (reference sequence). V was pared by 4 bases and J by 6 bases, with 12 bases between. CDR3: CASSAGSGAEAFF. The DNA of the CDR3 is TGCGCCAGCAGTGCCGGGAGCGGCGCTGAAGCTTTCTTT.

To note about this clonotype: One junction end disagrees with the germline gene, perhaps due to a read error. The chain has TRBV2 and TRBJ2-4; 9 bases match TRBD2. Germline V gene data show CDR1 as SNHLY and CDR2 as FYNNEI. The CDR3 runs 18 residues. Here the CDR3 DNA reads TGTGCCATCAGTTTCTCTCTCGGTCCTAGCGGGGATCGGAACATTCAGTACTTC. Protein product: CAISFSLGPSGDRNIQYF.

This clonotype has a handful of counts. V and J are TRBV10-3 and TRBJ2-7, with 7 bases aligning to TRBD2. The trim removed 4 bases at V and 1 base at J, leaving 4 bases unmatched. Looked up from germline, CDR1 is ENHRY and CDR2 is SYGVKD. The CDR3 spans 14 residues. The CDR3: CAISGAGRSYEQYF. The CDR3 DNA reads TGTGCCATCAGTGGAGCGGGGCGGTCCTACGAGCAGTACTTC.

The rearrangement links TRBV12-5 to TRBJ2-1, with TRBD2 matching 9 bases. This CDR3 contains 21 residues. V trimming: 0 bases; J trimming: 0 bases; junction bases outside the gene matches: 15. Germline CDR1 reads LGHNT; CDR2 reads FRNRAP. CDR3 sequence reads: CASGLVVNRLAASSSYNEQFF. The CDR3 DNA reads as TGTGCTAGTGGTTTGGTAGTTAATAGACTAGCGGCGTCGAGCTCCTACAATGAGCAGTTCTTC.

The rearrangement joins TRBV5-8 to TRBJ2-1; possible D gene TRBD2, 6 bases. The germline V gene encodes CDR1 SGHTS and CDR2 YDEGEE. V shed 0 bases and J shed 5 bases, with 12 bases lying between them. This CDR3 has 15 amino acids. The CDR3 DNA reads TGTGCCAGCAGCTTGGTACTGTGGGGGGACAATGAGCAGTTCTTC. Protein sequence: CASSLVLWGDNEQFF.

The rearrangement uses TRBV15 and TRBJ2-2; possible D gene TRBD1, 5 bases. Trimming left V 4 bases short and J 7 bases short, with 10 bases between. This CDR3 region has 13 residues. Germline V CDR1 and CDR2: LNHNV, YYDKDF (reference sequence). Written as DNA, the CDR3 is TGTGCCACCAGCATGCAGGGTCACGGGGAGCTGTTTTTT. It specifies CATSMQGHGELFF.

The table lists this clonotype with a few counts. The chain combines TRBV20-1 with TRBJ2-2; D is unclear. The CDR3 is 17 amino acids. The V and J ends lost 0 bases and 2 bases respectively, with 16 bases between them. From germline, CDR1 is DFQATT and CDR2 SNEGSKA (reference sequence). Here the CDR3 DNA reads TGCAGTGCTAGAGATCGGCTCCGAAAAACAAACACCGGGGAGCTGTTTTTT. Translated, it gives CSARDRLRKTNTGELFF.

This clonotype was detected only a few times. V and J are TRBV28 and TRBJ2-7; TRBD1 aligns across 9 bases. Trimming removed 5 bases from V and 6 bases from J; junction bases left unmatched: 11. This CDR3 has 15 amino acids. CDR1 is MDHEN and CDR2 is SYDVKM in the germline V gene. The CDR3 reads CASSRSRTGVGEQYF. The DNA for the CDR3 is TGTGCCAGCAGTCGATCTCGGACAGGGGTTGGCGAGCAGTACTTC.

The chain uses TRBV20-1 and TRBJ2-7; 10 bases are shared with TRBD2. The germline V gene has CDR1 DFQATT and CDR2 SNEGSKA (reference sequence). The CDR3 covers 15 residues. Unmatched junction bases numbered 9, after V lost 2 bases and J lost 5 bases. The CDR3 sequence: CSARKAGLASDEQYF. The CDR3 coding sequence is TGCAGTGCTAGAAAGGCGGGACTAGCGTCAGACGAGCAGTACTTC.

The chain employs TRBV12-3 or TRBV12-4 and TRBJ1-2; maybe TRBD1 (6 bases). The ends were cut back, 6 bases at V and 8 bases at J, with 22 bases in the middle. The CDR3 has 15 residues. The CDR3 DNA sequence: TGTGCCAGCAGCCATCCAGGGGCAGCTCTATCCGGCTACACCTTC. This translates into CASSHPGAALSGYTF.

The gene calls are TRBV30 and TRBJ2-1; D perhaps matches TRBD1 (6 bases). There are 13 residues in the CDR3. Germline V gene sequence: CDR1 GTSNPN, CDR2 SVGIG (reference sequence). Trimming took off 4 bases at V and 2 bases at J, with 9 bases between the two ends. CDR3 amino acids: CAWTGDTYNEQFF. The CDR3 nucleotides are TGTGCCTGGACAGGGGACACCTACAATGAGCAGTTCTTC.

Ten or more counts support this clonotype. The chain employs TRBV29-1 and TRBJ2-1; D is possibly TRBD1 (8 bases). The germline V gene encodes CDR1 SQVTM and CDR2 ANQGSEA. The V end lost 7 bases, the J end lost 3 bases, and 22 bases lay between the germline ends. This CDR3 is built from 16 residues. The CDR3: CSALDRGGTGYNEQFF. In DNA form, the CDR3 reads TGCAGCGCTCTCGATAGGGGAGGGACAGGCTACAATGAGCAGTTCTTC.

This clonotype was recorded many times. This chain joins TRBV7-8 and TRBJ2-7; D ambiguous. The CDR3 is 11 residues long. Germline CDR1 reads SGHVS; CDR2 reads FQNEAQ. The V and J ends lost 3 bases and 5 bases respectively, with 5 bases between them. The CDR3 DNA follows: TGTGCCAGCAGCTTGAAGAACGAGCAGTACTTC. Translation gives CASSLKNEQYF.